This entry lists 4 T cell receptor beta chains sequenced from one sample in a study of blood T cell repertoires in COVID-19. The table came from immunoSEQ multiplex PCR; TCRdb's copy has only in-frame clones and leaves some out. The sample records 300,000 to 350,000 clones, 90% to 95% being singletons. Input material: peripheral blood. The source of these receptors is a woman aged 18-30 years who had recovered from COVID-19.

J is TRBJ1-6 and V is TRBV7-2; maybe TRBD1 (6 bases). The V gene lost 1 base and the J gene lost 7 bases, with 11 bases spanning the gap. CDR1 and CDR2 from the germline V gene are SGHTA and FQGNSA. The CDR3 is 15 amino acids. CDR3 bases: TGTGCCAGCAGCTTAGACAGGGTCGGAAATTCACCCCTCCACTTT. Residues: CASSLDRVGNSPLHF.

The V and J genes are TRBV29-1 and TRBJ2-7, with 10 bases that match TRBD1. The CDR3 has 13 amino acids. The V gene's germline CDR1 is SQVTM and CDR2 ANQGSEA. CDR3 bases: TGCAGACCGGGACAGGGGTCATCCTACGAGCAGTACGTC. Encoded protein: CRPGQGSSYEQYV.

The chain is built from TRBV29-1 and TRBJ1-2; 7 nucleotides align to TRBD1. CDR1 is SQVTM, CDR2 ANQGSEA, per germline. This CDR3 has 14 amino acids. The trim removed 3 bases at V and 0 bases at J, leaving 4 bases unmatched. Here the CDR3 DNA reads TGCAGCGTTGAGAGGGACAGCGCTAACTATGGCTACACCTTC. This sequence encodes CSVERDSANYGYTF. Filled out from reference TRBV29-1 and TRBJ1-2, the complete variable domain reads SAVISQKPSRDICQRGTSLTIQCQVDSQVTMMFWYRQQPGQSLTLIATANQGSEATYESGFVIDKFPISRPNLTFSTLTVSNMSPEDSSIYLCSVERDSANYGYTFGSGTRLTVV.

This chain joins TRBV11-3 and TRBJ2-2; maybe TRBD1 (5 bases). Germline loops: CDR1 SGHNT, CDR2 YENEEA. V shed 0 bases and J shed 7 bases, with 12 bases lying between them. The CDR3 sequence is 15 residues long. CDR3 region: CASSLDFGASGELFF. Written as DNA, the CDR3 is TGTGCCAGCAGCTTAGACTTTGGGGCGAGCGGGGAGCTGTTTTTT.